Listed here is a single T cell receptor (beta chain). Its antigen remains unknown. Both 60 Vbeta primers and 13 Jbeta primers went into the PCR. This table comes from immunoSEQ multiplex PCR, and its TCRdb copy is limited to in-frame clones, with some not included. The sample carries about 160,000 clones, approximately 75% recorded once. The CDR3 sequence is 16 residues long. Unmatched junction bases numbered 7, after V lost 2 bases and J lost 2 bases. Germline lookup yields CDR1 SGHNT and CDR2 YYREEE (reference sequence). These data originate in a study of cytomegalovirus exposure and HLA in healthy donors. Findings and caveats of the study: Researchers counted approximately 160 TCR beta chains as cytomegalovirus-associated. The productive fraction for most TCR beta V segments was about 87% or about 30% in an earlier analysis. Later work associated 16,951 TCR beta sequences with HLA alleles at 0.05 false discovery rate.

Material for sequencing was PBMCs. The clonotype was recovered from a man aged 50 to 59 in good health and CMV-seropositive. This chain connects TRBV5-4 to TRBJ2-1; TRBD2 matches at 7 bases. In nucleotides, the CDR3 is TGTGCCAGCAGCTTCTCGTCGGGGGGAACCTACAATGAGCAGTTCTTC. Protein sequence: CASSFSSGGTYNEQFF.